This T cell receptor beta chain originates from a study of cytomegalovirus exposure and HLA in healthy donors. Germline V lookup: CDR1 SNHLY, CDR2 FYNNEI. V gave up 5 bases and J gave up 7 bases, with 12 bases separating them. The CDR3 has 13 residues. There are a few counts of this clone. Produced via immunoSEQ multiplex PCR; TCRdb's table is partial and in-frame only. The sample yields under 200,000 clones, about 81% seen once. This TCR was sampled from a woman aged 25 to 39 in good health and CMV-seronegative. V usage is TRBV2 and J usage is TRBJ1-5; the D gene is possibly TRBD1 (6 bases). Sequencing used PBMCs. CDR3 nucleotides: TGTGCCAGCAGTACAGGGTGGAGACAGCCCCAGCATTTT. Encoded protein: CASSTGWRQPQHF. Based on the CDR3 plus reference TRBV2 and TRBJ1-5, the full variable domain is EPEVTQTPSHQVTQMGQEVILRCVPISNHLYFYWYRQILGQKVEFLVSFYNNEISEKSEIFDDQFSVERPDGSNFTLKIRSTKLEDSAMYFCASSTGWRQPQHFGDGTRLSIL.